The clone carrying this TCR beta chain was seen a handful of times. Antigen specificity is unknown. This sample is part of a study of T cell repertoires in cytomegalovirus infection. Study details: HLA-C-restricted CMV epitopes, recently identified, and well-studied HLA-B-restricted ones were used by the study. Public signatures in TCR beta pointed to CMV infection and matching HLA type.

One entry per CDR3 protein results from TCRdb running MiXCR on the reads. This repertoire shows about 480,000 distinct CDR3 sequences, 25% to 35% found once; its top ten account for roughly 15%. V lost 6 bases to trimming and J lost 5 bases, with 19 bases between them. Germline lookup yields CDR1 MDHEN and CDR2 SYDVKM. The CDR3 runs to 15 residues. Findings and limits, study-wide: Cumulative public TCR beta family frequency identified CMV carriers with the relevant HLA. Across the ex vivo response, the dominant clonotypes were HLA-C-restricted CMV-specific TCR beta clonotypes.

This TCR came from a human donor in good health (CMV status not recorded). Some clones in this sample may be carry-over from other donors' samples. The chain has TRBV28 and TRBJ1-1; D gene unclear. Sequenced material: cultured PBMCs, taken from culture after CMV antigen stimulation. The CDR3 sequence is CASSPGSRTGTEAFF. The CDR3, as DNA: TGTGCCAGCAGCCCCGGGTCTCGCACGGGGACTGAAGCTTTCTTT. The full variable domain, its missing parts supplied by reference TRBV28 and TRBJ1-1, is DVKVTQSSRYLVKRTGEKVFLECVQDMDHENMFWYRQDPGLGLRLIYFSYDVKMKEKGDIPEGYSVSREKKERFSLILESASTNQTSMYLCASSPGSRTGTEAFFGQGTRLTVV.